This TCR beta chain emerged from a study of T cell responses to AZD1222 COVID-19 vaccine. Study-wide results and caveats: Clonal diversity was possibly underestimated; the donors were predominantly white British and more often female. Elevations in Spike-specific TCR breadth and depth followed administration of two AZD1222 doses.

Clones were read by immunoSEQ multiplex PCR, and TCRdb kept only the in-frame ones, dropping some. The repertoire consists of approximately 19,000 clones, with roughly four fifths occurring once and the leading ten covering 20% to 25%. This CDR3 spans 14 amino acids. The germline CDR1 and CDR2 sequences are SNHLY and FYNNEI. V was pared by 6 bases and J by 1 base, with 12 bases between. This clone has only one observation. What it binds is not known. Material: peripheral blood, obtained 28 days after the second AZD1222 dose. This receptor was identified in an adult who received the AZD1222 COVID-19 vaccine. The chain has TRBV2 and TRBJ1-1, with TRBD1 as a possible D gene (6 bases). CDR3 DNA: TGTGCCAGCAGGTCCGGGGGCCCGAACACTGAAGCTTTCTTT. The encoded protein is CASRSGGPNTEAFF.